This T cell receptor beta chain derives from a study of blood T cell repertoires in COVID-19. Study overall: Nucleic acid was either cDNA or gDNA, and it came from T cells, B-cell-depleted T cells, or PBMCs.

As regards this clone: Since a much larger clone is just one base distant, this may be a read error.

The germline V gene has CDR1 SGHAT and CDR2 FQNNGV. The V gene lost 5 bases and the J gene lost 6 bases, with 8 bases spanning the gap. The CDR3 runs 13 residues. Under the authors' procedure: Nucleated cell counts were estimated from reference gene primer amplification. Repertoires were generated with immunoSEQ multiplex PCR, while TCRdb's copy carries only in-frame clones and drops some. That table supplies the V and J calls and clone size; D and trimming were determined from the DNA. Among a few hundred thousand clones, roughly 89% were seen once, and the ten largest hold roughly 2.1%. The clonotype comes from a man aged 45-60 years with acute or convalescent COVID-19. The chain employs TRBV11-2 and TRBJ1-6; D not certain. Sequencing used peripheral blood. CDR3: CASSPAGNSPLHF. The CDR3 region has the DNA TGTGCCAGCAGCCCCGCGGGTAATTCACCCCTCCACTTT.